A single sample is the source of the 20 T cell receptor beta chains below, sequenced in a study of OX40 agonist ivuxolimab in advanced cancers. TCRdb's copy holds only in-frame clones and misses some; the assay was immunoSEQ multiplex PCR. The sample holds roughly 64,000 clones, just under 85% seen once. The sample here was CD4+ or CD8+ T cells sorted from blood, taken in a trial of the OX40 agonist ivuxolimab. The receptor set was obtained from an adult with an advanced solid tumor such as melanoma, head and neck, liver or kidney cancer.

This clone was detected only once. The V call is TRBV15, the J call TRBJ2-3; 10 positions match TRBD1. CDR3 length: 16 amino acids. V was pared by 4 bases and J by 5 bases, with 9 bases of the junction left unmatched. The germline CDR1 and CDR2 sequences are LNHNV and YYDKDF (reference sequence). CDR3 coding DNA: TGTGCCACCAGCAAAGGCGACAGGGGGCTGATAGATACGCAGTATTTT. Translation gives CATSKGDRGLIDTQYF. The whole variable domain, remainder taken from reference TRBV15 and TRBJ2-3, is DAMVIQNPRYQVTQFGKPVTLSCSQTLNHNVMYWYQQKSSQAPKLLFHYYDKDFNNEADTPDNFQSRRPNTSFCFLDIRSPGLGDTAMYLCATSKGDRGLIDTQYFGPGTRLTVL.

V gene TRBV4-1 combines with J gene TRBJ1-2, with a tentative D call TRBD1 (6 bases). There are 13 residues in the CDR3. The germline gives CDR1 MGHRA, CDR2 YSYEKL. Trimming pared 0 bases from V and 14 bases from J, leaving 16 bases between. The CDR3 nucleotides are TGCGCCAGCAGCCAAGAACCGACAGGCCCCATTACCTTC. Its protein product is CASSQEPTGPITF.

This clone was counted a few times. The V and J genes are TRBV5-5 and TRBJ2-7; D not resolved. CDR3 length: 13 residues. CDR1 is SGHKS and CDR2 is YYEKEE in the germline V gene (reference sequence). V shed 4 bases and J shed 6 bases, with 14 bases lying between them. In DNA, the CDR3 is TGTGCCAGCAGCACATCCTTCGTGGGCGAGCAGTACTTC. Protein sequence: CASSTSFVGEQYF.

The V gene is TRBV7-9, the J gene TRBJ1-5; TRBD1 agrees at 8 bases. V was pared by 5 bases and J by 3 bases, with 12 bases of the junction left unmatched. This CDR3 spans 17 amino acids. Germline V gene data show CDR1 as SEHNR and CDR2 as FQNEAQ (reference sequence). CDR3 nucleotides: TGTGCCAGCAGCGACGGCCCCCTACAGGGGGACAATCAGCCCCAGCATTTT. Its translation is CASSDGPLQGDNQPQHF.

The chain has TRBV28 and TRBJ2-1; TRBD2 matches 11 bases. The CDR3 runs 15 residues. V was pared by 4 bases and J by 10 bases, with 9 bases of the junction left unmatched. Germline CDR1 and CDR2: MDHEN and SYDVKM. CDR3 amino acids: CASSSSGLAGGEQFF. The CDR3 nucleotides read TGTGCCAGCAGTTCCTCAGGACTAGCGGGTGGGGAGCAGTTCTTC.

V usage is TRBV7-9 and J usage is TRBJ2-3; possible D gene TRBD1, 6 bases. This CDR3 comprises 14 residues. With 5 bases removed from V and 2 bases from J, the gap between germline ends came to 11 bases. Germline V gene data show CDR1 as SEHNR and CDR2 as FQNEAQ (reference sequence). The DNA for the CDR3 is TGTGCCAGCAGCCCTAAGGGGGACACAGATACGCAGTATTTT. Encoded protein: CASSPKGDTDTQYF.

This chain connects TRBV4-1 to TRBJ1-1, with TRBD1 matching over 10 bases. Per the germline V gene, CDR1 is MGHRA and CDR2 is YSYEKL. J was trimmed by 3 bases and V by 3 bases; bases with no gene match: 10. The CDR3 runs 17 residues. The chain's CDR3 is CASSHPAGQGRDTEAFF. CDR3 in DNA: TGCGCCAGCAGCCATCCCGCGGGACAGGGGAGGGACACTGAAGCTTTCTTT.

The J gene is TRBJ1-3, the V gene TRBV18, with TRBD1 matching 7 bases. Germline assignment: CDR1 KGHSH and CDR2 LQKENI. The CDR3 consists of 14 residues. With V trimmed by 6 bases and J by 1 base, 3 bases remained unmatched. The CDR3, as DNA: TGTGCCAGCTCGTCAGGGGGGTCTGGAAACACCATATATTTT. This gives the protein CASSSGGSGNTIYF. Full variable domain (remainder filled in from reference TRBV18 and TRBJ1-3): NAGVMQNPRHLVRRRGQEARLRCSPMKGHSHVYWYRQLPEEGLKFMVYLQKENIIDESGMPKERFSAEFPKEGPSILRIQQVVRGDSAAYFCASSSGGSGNTIYFGEGSWLTVV.

The rearrangement joins TRBV19 to TRBJ2-2; D gene unclear. Trimming removed 3 bases at V and 5 bases at J, with 13 bases between. CDR1 LNHDA and CDR2 SQIVND come from the germline V gene (reference sequence). The CDR3 is 15 amino acids. CDR3 residues: CASSIVAGLTGELFF. The DNA for the CDR3 is TGTGCCAGTAGTATCGTAGCTGGGCTTACCGGGGAGCTGTTTTTT.

V usage is TRBV14 and J usage is TRBJ1-2, with D unclear. From germline, CDR1 is SGHDN and CDR2 FVKESK. There are 12 residues in the CDR3. V was cut by 3 bases and J by 4 bases, with 6 bases left in between. CDR3 coding DNA: TGTGCCAGCAGCCAGAGGAGCTATGGCTACACCTTC. Residues: CASSQRSYGYTF.

The chain has TRBV21-1 and TRBJ2-3; TRBD1 is the table's D call and was not checked against the DNA. TRBV21-1 is described as a pseudogene. The CDR3 has 18 amino acids. The CDR3 here is CASSKGVQTVYSTDTQYF. In DNA form, the CDR3 reads TGTGCCAGCAGCAAAGGTGTCCAGACAGTCTATAGCACAGATACGCAGTATTTT.

Comments on this clone: A read error may produce the germline difference seen at one junction end. The genes are TRBV7-7 and TRBJ2-2; D assignment may be TRBD1 or TRBD2 (5 bases each). Germline values: CDR1 SSHAT, CDR2 FNYEAQ (reference sequence). The CDR3 runs to 16 residues. The CDR3 region has the DNA TGTGCTAGCAGCCCCCGGACGGGACCGGGCACCGGGGAGCTGTTTTTT. Its translation is CASSPRTGPGTGELFF.

The chain has TRBV5-1 and TRBJ1-1, with 7 positions matching TRBD1. V lost 6 bases to trimming and J lost 3 bases; unmatched junction nucleotides: 11. This CDR3 has 15 amino acids. Germline CDR1 SGHRS, CDR2 YFSETQ. The CDR3 bases are TGCGCCAGCAACGCGTCACCGGGACAGCACACTGAAGCTTTCTTT. Translating gives CASNASPGQHTEAFF. Full variable domain (missing parts from reference TRBV5-1 and TRBJ1-1): KAGVTQTPRYLIKTRGQQVTLSCSPISGHRSVSWYQQTPGQGLQFLFEYFSETQRNKGNFPGRFSGRQFSNSRSEMNVSTLELGDSALYLCASNASPGQHTEAFFGQGTRLTVV.

The chain has TRBV7-9 and TRBJ2-7; 9 bases match TRBD2. V was clipped by 6 bases and J by 0 bases; unmatched bases: 9. The germline gives CDR1 SEHNR, CDR2 FQNEAQ (reference sequence). CDR3 length: 16 residues. CDR3 protein: CASRPGLALSSYEQYF. CDR3 DNA sequence: TGTGCCAGCAGGCCCGGACTAGCGCTAAGCTCCTACGAGCAGTACTTC.

The chain employs TRBV6-6 and TRBJ1-1; D not resolved. In germline, CDR1 is MNHNY, CDR2 SVGAGI (reference sequence). V was trimmed by 0 bases and J by 6 bases, leaving 11 bases between them. This CDR3 has 14 residues. DNA for the CDR3: TGTGCCAGCAGTTACTCGTACAGTACCCCTGAAGCTTTCTTT. Its translation: CASSYSYSTPEAFF.

The gene calls are TRBV4-3 and TRBJ2-7; TRBD2 aligns across 10 bases. The germline gives CDR1 LGHNA, CDR2 YSLEER. This CDR3 is 14 amino acids long. V was pared by 0 bases and J by 6 bases, with 2 bases of the junction left unmatched. Here the CDR3 reads CASSQDTSGIEQYF. CDR3 bases: TGCGCCAGCAGCCAAGATACTAGCGGGATCGAGCAGTACTTC.

The CDR3 here is CASSGETGNTIYF. The CDR3 nucleotides are TGTGCCAGCTCAGGGGAGACTGGAAACACCATATATTTT. This chain links TRBV18 with TRBJ1-3; D unclear. Trimming cost V 5 bases and J 2 bases, with 7 bases left between them. The CDR3 sequence is 13 residues long. From germline, CDR1 is KGHSH and CDR2 LQKENI.

The rearrangement joins TRBV28 to TRBJ2-3; D is possibly TRBD2 (5 bases). Germline CDR1 MDHEN, CDR2 SYDVKM. V was cut by 5 bases and J by 0 bases, with 9 bases left in between. This CDR3 has 14 amino acids. The CDR3 here is CASSHSGSTDTQYF. The CDR3 DNA is TGTGCCAGCAGTCACAGCGGAAGCACAGATACGCAGTATTTT.

V and J are TRBV5-5 and TRBJ1-1; D is unresolved. V dropped 4 bases and J dropped 5 bases, with 9 bases sitting between them. CDR3 length equals 12 residues. Germline assignment: CDR1 SGHKS and CDR2 YYEKEE (reference sequence). For the CDR3, the DNA is TGTGCCAGCAGCGTAATCTTGACTGAAGCTTTCTTT. Amino acid sequence: CASSVILTEAFF.

CDR3: CASEAQTGAHGELFF. In DNA, the CDR3 is TGTGCCAGCGAGGCCCAAACGGGGGCTCACGGGGAGCTGTTTTTT. The rearrangement links TRBV2 to TRBJ2-2; TRBD1 or TRBD2 may be the D gene (6 bases each). V lost 8 bases, J lost 7 bases, and 20 bases lay in between. Per the germline V gene, CDR1 is SNHLY and CDR2 is FYNNEI. This CDR3 is 15 amino acids long.